Below are 28 T cell receptor beta chains sequenced from a single sample in a study of control samples from healthy donors and cancer patients. Clones were sequenced by immunoSEQ multiplex PCR, and TCRdb holds only the in-frame ones, with some missing. The table records 70,000 to 85,000 clones, roughly 84% of them present only once. The sequenced sample was PBMCs. The receptors derive from a man aged 60 to 69 with head and neck cancer.

The genes are TRBV20-1 and TRBJ1-6, with no clear D. In germline, CDR1 is DFQATT, CDR2 SNEGSKA (reference sequence). CDR3 length equals 11 residues. Trimming removed 3 bases from V and 14 bases from J, with 11 bases in between. The CDR3: CSASAPPTLHF. CDR3 nucleotide sequence: TGCAGTGCTAGCGCGCCTCCGACCCTCCACTTT.

V is TRBV19 and J is TRBJ2-5; D might be TRBD2 (6 bases). The CDR3 is 16 amino acids. Germline CDR1 and CDR2: LNHDA and SQIVND (reference sequence). Trimming took off 1 base at V and 5 bases at J, with 17 bases between the two ends. CDR3 protein: CASSIGGLRRGETQYF. Here the CDR3 DNA reads TGTGCCAGTAGTATAGGAGGACTAAGAAGGGGTGAGACCCAGTACTTC.

In this sample, this clone turned up once. The chain combines TRBV7-9 with TRBJ2-1; 9 nucleotides match TRBD2. CDR3 length: 15 amino acids. Germline trimming cut 1 base from V and 7 bases from J; bases unmatched to any gene: 5. Germline CDR1 reads SEHNR; CDR2 reads FQNEAQ (reference sequence). The CDR3 protein is CASSLDTSGLNEQFF. CDR3 DNA sequence: TGTGCCAGCAGCTTAGATACTAGCGGGCTGAATGAGCAGTTCTTC.

The gene calls are TRBV2 and TRBJ2-7, with 9 positions matching TRBD1. Trimming at V came to 5 bases and at J to 4 bases, leaving 9 bases not matched to a gene. This CDR3 comprises 15 residues. Germline V gene lookup returns CDR1 SNHLY and CDR2 FYNNEI. The CDR3 DNA sequence: TGTGCCAGCAGTACCGGGACAGGGACGGTGTACGAGCAGTACTTC. Its translation is CASSTGTGTVYEQYF.

The CDR3 spells CASSRTSGLNEQFF. Here the CDR3 DNA reads TGTGCCAGCAGTCGGACTAGCGGCCTCAATGAGCAGTTCTTC. The chain links TRBV28 to TRBJ2-1; 10 bases are a match to TRBD2. The CDR3 loop spans 14 amino acids. Losses at the gene ends were 5 bases for V and 6 bases for J; bases not matched to a gene: 4. Germline V gene sequence: CDR1 MDHEN, CDR2 SYDVKM.

The V gene is TRBV30, the J gene TRBJ2-1; the match to TRBD1 covers 9 bases. The germline V gene has CDR1 GTSNPN and CDR2 SVGIG (reference sequence). CDR3 length: 15 amino acids. Unmatched junction bases numbered 5, after V lost 5 bases and J lost 0 bases. DNA of the CDR3: TGTGCCTGGTCCCAGGGACAGGGCTCCTACAATGAGCAGTTCTTC. Protein: CAWSQGQGSYNEQFF.

V is TRBV7-8 and J is TRBJ1-6, with D unresolved. CDR1 is SGHVS and CDR2 is FQNEAQ in the germline V gene. With 5 bases removed from V and 0 bases from J, the gap between germline ends came to 11 bases. The CDR3 is 16 amino acids. CDR3 in DNA: TGTGCCAGCAGCCTCATTCGGAGCTCCTATAATTCACCCCTCCACTTT. Its translation is CASSLIRSSYNSPLHF. Based on the CDR3 plus reference TRBV7-8 and TRBJ1-6, the full variable domain is GAGVSQSPRYKVAKRGQDVALRCDPISGHVSLFWYQQALGQGPEFLTYFQNEAQLDKSGLPSDRFFAERPEGSVSTLKIQRTQQEDSAVYLCASSLIRSSYNSPLHFGNGTRLTVT.

This clone was recorded a few times. J is TRBJ2-3 and V is TRBV27; D unclear. Germline-derived CDR1 and CDR2 are MNHEY and SMNVEV (reference sequence). This CDR3 contains 13 residues. Trimming pared 4 bases from V and 9 bases from J, leaving 14 bases between. CDR3 DNA: TGTGCCAGCAGTTACCGCAGGCACAGAACGCAGTATTTT. Translating gives CASSYRRHRTQYF.

This clone was seen a handful of times. The chain carries TRBV7-2 and TRBJ1-1, with 9 bases identical to TRBD1. Germline CDR1 is SGHTA and CDR2 is FQGNSA. CDR3 length equals 15 residues. V lost 5 bases to trimming and J lost 0 bases; unmatched junction nucleotides: 4. CDR3 DNA: TGTGCCAGCAGCCCTACAGGGGGCCTGAACACTGAAGCTTTCTTT. It encodes CASSPTGGLNTEAFF. The whole variable domain, remainder taken from reference TRBV7-2 and TRBJ1-1, is GAGVSQSPSNKVTEKGKDVELRCDPISGHTALYWYRQSLGQGLEFLIYFQGNSAPDKSGLPSDRFSAERTGGSVSTLTIQRTQQEDSAVYLCASSPTGGLNTEAFFGQGTRLTVV.

The CDR3 region has the DNA TGCGCCAGCAAGCACCGCCTGAGGCTAGCGGGAGGGCGACGGACCGGGGAGCTGTTTTTT. It codes for CASKHRLRLAGGRRTGELFF. The rearrangement links TRBV10-2 to TRBJ2-2, with 12 bases that match TRBD2. Germline values: CDR1 WSHSY, CDR2 SAAADI. With 7 bases clipped from V and 5 bases from J, the junction kept 20 bases outside the gene matches. The CDR3 spans 20 residues.

This chain uses TRBV5-1 with TRBJ2-4; 8 bases are shared with TRBD2. There are 15 residues in the CDR3. Germline CDR1 is SGHRS and CDR2 is YFSETQ. Trimming at V came to 5 bases and at J to 9 bases, leaving 13 bases not matched to a gene. CDR3 protein: CASRAGTSSVSIQYF. The CDR3 bases are TGCGCCAGCAGAGCCGGGACTAGTTCCGTCAGCATTCAGTACTTC.

A few counts support this clone. The chain links TRBV19 to TRBJ2-1; 11 positions match TRBD2. The ends lost 8 bases at V and 11 bases at J; junction bases unmatched: 14. In germline, CDR1 is LNHDA, CDR2 SQIVND (reference sequence). This CDR3 has 15 amino acids. CDR3 DNA: TGTGCCAGTGCGAGACTAGCGGGACTCTATCCCAAGCAGTTCTTC. As protein: CASARLAGLYPKQFF.

The chain uses TRBV19 and TRBJ1-4; 7 bases fit TRBD1. CDR3 length: 14 residues. V dropped 7 bases and J dropped 7; count of bases not matched to a gene: 9. From germline, CDR1 is LNHDA and CDR2 SQIVND (reference sequence). The CDR3 protein is CASMAGGGSEKLFF. CDR3 nucleotide sequence: TGTGCCAGTATGGCAGGGGGAGGGAGTGAAAAACTGTTTTTT.

This chain links TRBV5-8 with TRBJ2-7; D assignment may be TRBD1 or TRBD2 (5 bases each). The CDR3 extends over 16 amino acids. The V end was cut by 0 bases, the J end by 2 bases, with 15 bases between. Germline V gene data show CDR1 as SGHTS and CDR2 as YDEGEE. DNA for the CDR3: TGTGCCAGCAGCTTGGCGGCCGGGACGCAAGCCTACGAGCAGTACTTC. Translated, it gives CASSLAAGTQAYEQYF.

The chain couples TRBV4-1 to TRBJ2-4; possibly TRBD1 for D (7 bases). Germline CDR1 reads MGHRA; CDR2 reads YSYEKL. Trimming stripped 0 bases from V and 0 bases from J, with 21 bases between. CDR3 length: 20 residues. DNA of the CDR3: TGCGCCAGCAGCCAAGATAGGCTCCCCAGGGGGGCGAGAGCCAAAAACATTCAGTACTTC. This codes for CASSQDRLPRGARAKNIQYF.

The chain links TRBV5-5 to TRBJ2-7, with 14 bases aligning to TRBD2. CDR3 length equals 17 residues. The V and J ends lost 2 bases and 1 base, in that order; junction bases with no gene match: 5. The V gene's germline CDR1 is SGHKS and CDR2 YYEKEE (reference sequence). The CDR3 protein is CASSFGTSGSHSYEQYF. For the CDR3, the DNA is TGTGCCAGCAGCTTCGGGACTAGCGGGAGTCATTCCTACGAGCAGTACTTC.

This chain links TRBV5-4 with TRBJ1-2; the D gene is possibly TRBD1 (6 bases). Trimming pared 2 bases from V and 2 bases from J, leaving 10 bases between. Per germline, CDR1 SGHNT and CDR2 YYREEE (reference sequence). The CDR3 has 14 amino acids. Written as DNA, the CDR3 is TGTGCCAGCAGCTTAGGCGGACAGAACTATGGCTACACCTTC. Its protein product is CASSLGGQNYGYTF.

The chain joins TRBV29-1 to TRBJ2-7, with D maybe TRBD1 (6 bases). This CDR3 contains 12 residues. The V gene's germline CDR1 is SQVTM and CDR2 ANQGSEA. The V and J ends lost 4 bases and 1 base respectively, with 8 bases between them. CDR3 sequence: CSVAQGSYEQYF. CDR3 coding DNA: TGCAGCGTTGCCCAGGGGTCCTACGAGCAGTACTTC.

This clone was recorded a few times. The rearrangement joins TRBV3-1 (or the pseudogene TRBV3-2) to TRBJ1-2; D is undetermined. V dropped 3 bases and J dropped 4 bases, with 3 bases sitting between them. The CDR3 is 11 residues long. Germline CDR1 is LGHDT and CDR2 is YNNKEL (reference sequence). The CDR3 sequence is CASSHGYGYTF. The CDR3 nucleotides read TGTGCCAGCAGCCACGGCTATGGCTACACCTTC.

This clone was recorded only once. The CDR3 spells CASSQVVGEGETQYF. CDR3 in DNA: TGTGCCAGCAGCCAAGTGGTGGGAGAAGGCGAGACCCAGTACTTC. This chain connects TRBV3-1 (or the pseudogene TRBV3-2) to TRBJ2-5; D possibly corresponds to TRBD2 (5 bases). The V and J ends lost 1 base and 5 bases respectively, with 14 bases between them. The CDR3 extends over 15 amino acids. The germline CDR1 and CDR2 sequences are LGHDT and YNNKEL (reference sequence).

The genes are TRBV2 and TRBJ2-3; possible D gene TRBD2, 5 bases. Trimming left V 0 bases short and J 1 base short, with 14 bases between. The CDR3 runs 17 residues. CDR1 and CDR2 (germline): SNHLY, FYNNEI. The CDR3 loop reads CASSEALRAHRTDTQYF. The DNA of the CDR3 is TGTGCCAGCAGTGAAGCTCTGAGGGCGCACCGCACAGATACGCAGTATTTT.

This clone was recorded once. The chain joins TRBV6-5 to TRBJ2-3; 8 bases line up with TRBD2. CDR3 length equals 16 residues. Trimming at V came to 4 bases and at J to 5 bases, leaving 11 bases not matched to a gene. Germline CDR1 MNHEY, CDR2 SVGAGI. Written as DNA, the CDR3 is TGTGCCAGCAGTTCAACAGCGGGAGTGGGACTAGATACGCAGTATTTT. This encodes CASSSTAGVGLDTQYF.

The V and J genes are TRBV27 and TRBJ2-7; D possibly matches TRBD1 or TRBD2 (6 bases each). Trimming removed 5 bases at V and 3 bases at J, with 20 bases between. CDR3 length: 16 residues. The germline V gene has CDR1 MNHEY and CDR2 SMNVEV (reference sequence). Here the CDR3 reads CASSPRGGPVYYEQYF. Written as DNA, the CDR3 is TGTGCCAGCAGTCCCCGTGGGGGGCCGGTTTACTACGAGCAGTACTTC.

The rearrangement uses TRBV10-3 and TRBJ2-7; D call uncertain. CDR1 is ENHRY and CDR2 is SYGVKD in the germline V gene. CDR3 length equals 10 residues. Between the trimmed V and J ends, which lost 8 bases and 7 bases, there was a span of 9 bases. For the CDR3, the DNA is TGTGCCATCGGCCTTCGGGAGCAGTACTTC. This sequence encodes CAIGLREQYF.

The chain joins TRBV4-1 to TRBJ1-6, with D possibly being TRBD1 (5 bases). V lost 5 bases to trimming and J lost 4 bases, with 9 bases between them. Looked up from germline, CDR1 is MGHRA and CDR2 is YSYEKL. The CDR3 runs to 14 residues. CDR3 protein: CASSFRVYNSPLHF. For the CDR3, the DNA is TGCGCCAGCAGCTTCAGGGTTTATAATTCACCCCTCCACTTT.

The chain is built from TRBV30 and TRBJ2-3; the D gene is possibly TRBD1 (6 bases). The germline CDR1 and CDR2 sequences are GTSNPN and SVGIG (reference sequence). Trimming stripped 6 bases from V and 2 bases from J, with 15 bases between. The CDR3 is made up of 14 amino acids. The DNA for the CDR3 is TGTGCCTGCCAGGGGCCTAGATTCACAGATACGCAGTATTTT. Protein: CACQGPRFTDTQYF.

The chain combines TRBV5-6 with TRBJ2-1, with 9 bases aligning to TRBD2. Per germline, CDR1 SGHDT and CDR2 YYEEEE. This CDR3 contains 16 residues. The V and J ends lost 0 bases and 7 bases, in that order; junction bases with no gene match: 8. The CDR3 DNA reads TGTGCCAGCAGCTTGGTTCTTAGCGGGAGTCAGAATGAGCAGTTCTTC. The encoded protein is CASSLVLSGSQNEQFF.

CDR3 sequence (DNA): TGTGCCTGGAGTGTACTAGATTCACCCCTCCACTTT. This codes for CAWSVLDSPLHF. This sequence joins TRBV30 and TRBJ1-6, with D uncertain. The germline V gene encodes CDR1 GTSNPN and CDR2 SVGIG (reference sequence). V was pared by 0 bases and J by 8 bases, with 5 bases between. The CDR3 is 12 residues long.